This TCR beta chain was profiled in a study of blood T cell repertoires in COVID-19. Overall study context: Sources were T cells, B-cell-depleted T cells, or PBMCs; the material itself was cDNA or gDNA.

Sequencing used immunoSEQ multiplex PCR; TCRdb keeps in-frame clones, though not all of them. In the table there are approximately 290,000 clones, roughly nine tenths of which are singletons. Germline CDR1 and CDR2: SGHTA and FQGNSA. Trimming left V 1 base short and J 1 base short, with 8 bases between. The CDR3 consists of 15 residues. Source material: peripheral blood. This sequence originates from a young woman with COVID-19, enrolled during active disease. V gene TRBV7-2 combines with J gene TRBJ1-5; D gene ambiguous. DNA of the CDR3: TGTGCCAGCAGCTTAGTTGGGCAAAGCAATCAGCCCCAGCATTTT. Protein product: CASSLVGQSNQPQHF. Based on the CDR3 plus reference TRBV7-2 and TRBJ1-5, the full variable domain is GAGVSQSPSNKVTEKGKDVELRCDPISGHTALYWYRQSLGQGLEFLIYFQGNSAPDKSGLPSDRFSAERTGGSVSTLTIQRTQQEDSAVYLCASSLVGQSNQPQHFGDGTRLSIL.